This T cell receptor beta chain was obtained from a study of T cell changes during pregnancy in multiple sclerosis. Profiling relied on immunoSEQ multiplex PCR, and the TCRdb table lists in-frame clones only, not all of them. The repertoire holds about 75,000 clones, with more than 80% as singletons. Trimming pared 6 bases from V and 4 bases from J, leaving 10 bases between. Germline V gene lookup returns CDR1 MDHEN and CDR2 SYDVKM. CDR3 length: 12 residues. The sequence derives from a female donor in good health, enrolled as a control in a pregnancy study. Sequenced material: peripheral blood, taken in the first trimester of pregnancy. The chain has TRBV28 and TRBJ2-7; possibly TRBD1 for D (6 bases). The CDR3 DNA reads as TGTGCCAGCAGCACAGGGCGGTACGAGCAGTACTTC. Amino acid sequence: CASSTGRYEQYF.